This is a list of T cell receptor beta chains from one sample in a study of identical twins. Via MiXCR, TCRdb re-called the 5' RACE reads, giving one row per CDR3 protein. The repertoire holds 350,000 or so distinct CDR3 sequences, with about 10% as singletons. The source material was naive T cells sorted from blood. These receptors came from a woman between 45 and 60 years old in good health. CDR3s include the opening cysteine and the closing phenylalanine or tryptophan. A D gene is named only where the DNA matches it firmly. Size values are once, few and many counts, or a class for expanded clones, and some rows have none.

v_call: TRBV4-1; clone_size: -; d_call: -; j_call: TRBJ1-1; cdr3_length: 16; cdr3_nt: TGCGCCAGCAGCCAAGTCTTTTCCGGCGGGAACACTGAAGCTTTCTTT; cdr3_aa: CASSQVFSGGNTEAFF
v_call: TRBV5-5; clone_size: -; d_call: -; j_call: TRBJ2-5; cdr3_length: 15; cdr3_nt: TGTGCCAGCGGCCGGGACTGGGGGACTCGGGAGACCCAGTACTTC; cdr3_aa: CASGRDWGTRETQYF
v_call: TRBV6-5; clone_size: few; d_call: TRBD1; j_call: TRBJ1-1; cdr3_length: 14; cdr3_nt: TGTGCCACACAAAGAACAGGGGGCGCGTTCCGGGGCTTCTTT; cdr3_aa: CATQRTGGAFRGFF
v_call: TRBV7-9; clone_size: -; d_call: -; j_call: TRBJ2-6; cdr3_length: 18; cdr3_nt: TGTGCCAGCAGCTTAGGGGCAGGGCTACGCTCTGGGGCCAACGTCCTGACTTTC; cdr3_aa: CASSLGAGLRSGANVLTF
v_call: TRBV7-3; clone_size: -; d_call: TRBD2; j_call: TRBJ2-7; cdr3_length: 14; cdr3_nt: TGTGCCAGCAGCGAGACTAGCGGGAAGCTCGAGCAGTACTTC; cdr3_aa: CASSETSGKLEQYF
v_call: TRBV6-1; clone_size: many; d_call: -; j_call: TRBJ1-4; cdr3_length: 16; cdr3_nt: TGTGCCAGCAGTGGATACACAGGGTTGGCTAATGAAAAACTGTTTTTT; cdr3_aa: CASSGYTGLANEKLFF
v_call: TRBV24-1; clone_size: many; d_call: -; j_call: TRBJ1-5; cdr3_length: 13; cdr3_nt: TGTGCCACCAGTGGAAACAGCAATCAGCCCCAGCATTTT; cdr3_aa: CATSGNSNQPQHF
v_call: TRBV25-1; clone_size: few; d_call: -; j_call: TRBJ2-6; cdr3_length: 16; cdr3_nt: TGTGCCAGCCTTCCTTCCGGGGGCTCTGGGGCCAACGTCCTGACTTTC; cdr3_aa: CASLPSGGSGANVLTF
v_call: TRBV3-1; clone_size: -; d_call: -; j_call: TRBJ2-1; cdr3_length: 13; cdr3_nt: TGTGCCAGCAGCCAGGATAGGGGGACCTCCCAGTTCTTC; cdr3_aa: CASSQDRGTSQFF
v_call: TRBV15; clone_size: -; d_call: -; j_call: TRBJ1-4; cdr3_length: 18; cdr3_nt: TGTGCCACCAGCAGAGACGTCGTCAGGGGTCCCCCTAATGAAAAACTGTTTTTT; cdr3_aa: CATSRDVVRGPPNEKLFF
v_call: TRBV5-1; clone_size: once; d_call: TRBD2; j_call: TRBJ2-5; cdr3_length: 18; cdr3_nt: TGCGCCAGCAGCTTGGATCCCGGACTAGCGGGAGGCGGGGAGACCCAGTACTTC; cdr3_aa: CASSLDPGLAGGGETQYF
v_call: TRBV10-2; clone_size: -; d_call: TRBD2; j_call: TRBJ2-2; cdr3_length: 14; cdr3_nt: TGCGCCAGCAGTGATACTAGCGGGAGAGGGGAGCTGTTTTTT; cdr3_aa: CASSDTSGRGELFF
v_call: TRBV9; clone_size: -; d_call: -; j_call: TRBJ2-1; cdr3_length: 16; cdr3_nt: TGTGCCAGCAGCGTCTCCCTAGAGAGCTCCTACAATGAGCAGTTCTTC; cdr3_aa: CASSVSLESSYNEQFF
v_call: TRBV11-2; clone_size: -; d_call: -; j_call: TRBJ2-7; cdr3_length: 16; cdr3_nt: TGTGCCAGCAGCTTCGGCCTTTGGGGGACCTCCTACGAGCAGTACTTC; cdr3_aa: CASSFGLWGTSYEQYF
v_call: TRBV29-1; clone_size: few; d_call: -; j_call: TRBJ1-1; cdr3_length: 11; cdr3_nt: TGCAGCGGTGGTGAGGGCACTGAAGCTTTCTTT; cdr3_aa: CSGGEGTEAFF
v_call: TRBV4-1; clone_size: -; d_call: -; j_call: TRBJ2-7; cdr3_length: 13; cdr3_nt: TGCGCCAGCAGCCAAGCGGCGGATCTCGAGCAGTACTTC; cdr3_aa: CASSQAADLEQYF
v_call: TRBV20-1; clone_size: few; d_call: TRBD1; j_call: TRBJ2-2; cdr3_length: 15; cdr3_nt: TGCAGTGCTAGACCGGGACAGGGTGTATCCGGGGAGCTGTTTTTT; cdr3_aa: CSARPGQGVSGELFF
v_call: TRBV5-1; clone_size: many; d_call: -; j_call: TRBJ2-1; cdr3_length: 15; cdr3_nt: TGCGCCAGCAGCTTCTTACAGGGAACACACAATGAGCAGTTCTTC; cdr3_aa: CASSFLQGTHNEQFF
v_call: TRBV4-1; clone_size: -; d_call: -; j_call: TRBJ1-4; cdr3_length: 17; cdr3_nt: TGCGCCAGCAGCCAAGGCAGGGGCTTTGCAACTAATGAAAAACTGTTTTTT; cdr3_aa: CASSQGRGFATNEKLFF
v_call: TRBV10-3; clone_size: many; d_call: TRBD2; j_call: TRBJ2-1; cdr3_length: 11; cdr3_nt: TGTGCCATCACGGGGGGGCGGGAGCAGTTCTTC; cdr3_aa: CAITGGREQFF
v_call: TRBV12-3/TRBV12-4; clone_size: many; d_call: -; j_call: TRBJ1-1; cdr3_length: 14; cdr3_nt: TGTGCCAGCAGTTTCCGGGGCCGGAACACTGAAGCTTTCTTT; cdr3_aa: CASSFRGRNTEAFF
v_call: TRBV28; clone_size: few; d_call: TRBD2; j_call: TRBJ2-5; cdr3_length: 14; cdr3_nt: TGTGCCAGCAATAATTGGCGGGAGGTGGAGACCCAGTACTTC; cdr3_aa: CASNNWREVETQYF
v_call: TRBV24-1; clone_size: -; d_call: -; j_call: TRBJ2-2; cdr3_length: 16; cdr3_nt: TGTGCCACCAGTGATTTAGGAGTTACGAACACCGGGGAGCTGTTTTTT; cdr3_aa: CATSDLGVTNTGELFF
v_call: TRBV20-1; clone_size: many; d_call: TRBD1; j_call: TRBJ1-5; cdr3_length: 14; cdr3_nt: TGCAGTGCTAGAGGTGCAGGGGGCGAACAGCCCCAGCATTTT; cdr3_aa: CSARGAGGEQPQHF
v_call: TRBV4-1; clone_size: few; d_call: -; j_call: TRBJ1-2; cdr3_length: 15; cdr3_nt: TGCGCCAGCAGCCAAGAAGTTGGAGCTAACTATGGCTACACCTTC; cdr3_aa: CASSQEVGANYGYTF
v_call: TRBV3-1; clone_size: few; d_call: TRBD1; j_call: TRBJ2-3; cdr3_length: 15; cdr3_nt: TGTGCCAGCAGCCACTGGACAGGGGGCGTGGATACGCAGTATTTT; cdr3_aa: CASSHWTGGVDTQYF
v_call: TRBV5-1; clone_size: many; d_call: -; j_call: TRBJ1-1; cdr3_length: 13; cdr3_nt: TGCGCCAGCAGCTTGCCTTACAGCACTGAAGCTTTCTTT; cdr3_aa: CASSLPYSTEAFF
v_call: TRBV10-3; clone_size: few; d_call: -; j_call: TRBJ1-2; cdr3_length: 11; cdr3_nt: TGTGCCATCAGACAGTACTATGGCTACACCTTC; cdr3_aa: CAIRQYYGYTF
v_call: TRBV2; clone_size: few; d_call: -; j_call: TRBJ2-1; cdr3_length: 15; cdr3_nt: TGTGCCAGCAGTGAGTCCGCGACGGGTTACAATGAGCAGTTCTTC; cdr3_aa: CASSESATGYNEQFF
v_call: TRBV7-2; clone_size: -; d_call: TRBD2; j_call: TRBJ2-1; cdr3_length: 13; cdr3_nt: TGTGCCAGCAGCCTCGGGGCGGGAGATGAGCAGTTCTTC; cdr3_aa: CASSLGAGDEQFF
v_call: TRBV18; clone_size: few; d_call: TRBD2; j_call: TRBJ2-3; cdr3_length: 16; cdr3_nt: TGTGCCAGCTCACCCCTAGCGGGAGAAGGTCCAGATACGCAGTATTTT; cdr3_aa: CASSPLAGEGPDTQYF
v_call: TRBV6-1; clone_size: few; d_call: -; j_call: TRBJ1-2; cdr3_length: 15; cdr3_nt: TGTGCCAGCAGAGAGGAGAGGGGTCCAAACTATGGCTACACCTTC; cdr3_aa: CASREERGPNYGYTF
v_call: TRBV10-3; clone_size: few; d_call: -; j_call: TRBJ1-6; cdr3_length: 14; cdr3_nt: TGTGCCATCAGTGACCCTTCAGGAAATTCACCCCTCCACTTT; cdr3_aa: CAISDPSGNSPLHF
v_call: TRBV6-6; clone_size: many; d_call: TRBD1; j_call: TRBJ1-2; cdr3_length: 14; cdr3_nt: TGTGCCAGCGGACAGGGAGTAGTCAACTATGGCTACACCTTC; cdr3_aa: CASGQGVVNYGYTF
v_call: TRBV12-3/TRBV12-4; clone_size: few; d_call: -; j_call: TRBJ1-4; cdr3_length: 17; cdr3_nt: TGTGCCAGCAGTTTTGGGATGCGCGGGCCGGAGGGTGAAAAACTGTTTTTT; cdr3_aa: CASSFGMRGPEGEKLFF
v_call: TRBV7-8; clone_size: -; d_call: -; j_call: TRBJ2-7; cdr3_length: 16; cdr3_nt: TGTGCCAGCAGCAAGGGGGTGGGGGAGGCATCCTACGAGCAGTACTTC; cdr3_aa: CASSKGVGEASYEQYF
v_call: TRBV5-1; clone_size: -; d_call: -; j_call: TRBJ1-1; cdr3_length: 10; cdr3_nt: TGCGCCAGCAGCGGGACGGGTACTTTCTTT; cdr3_aa: CASSGTGTFF
v_call: TRBV5-1; clone_size: many; d_call: -; j_call: TRBJ2-1; cdr3_length: 13; cdr3_nt: TGCGCCAGCAGCTTGGAGTATGGGGGTGAGCAGTTCTTC; cdr3_aa: CASSLEYGGEQFF
v_call: TRBV24-1; clone_size: -; d_call: -; j_call: TRBJ1-2; cdr3_length: 9; cdr3_nt: TGTGCCCACCAGTATGGCTACACCTTC; cdr3_aa: CAHQYGYTF
v_call: TRBV5-1; clone_size: many; d_call: -; j_call: TRBJ2-3; cdr3_length: 14; cdr3_nt: TGCGCCAGCAGCTTGGGGGCAGGTCCAGATACGCAGTATTTT; cdr3_aa: CASSLGAGPDTQYF
v_call: TRBV9; clone_size: -; d_call: -; j_call: TRBJ1-2; cdr3_length: 11; cdr3_nt: TGTGCCAGCAGCGGGGGGCGCGGCTACACCTTC; cdr3_aa: CASSGGRGYTF
v_call: TRBV25-1; clone_size: few; d_call: -; j_call: TRBJ2-5; cdr3_length: 15; cdr3_nt: TGTGCCAGCAGTCCCTCGACAGGATTCCAAGAGACCCAGTACTTC; cdr3_aa: CASSPSTGFQETQYF
v_call: TRBV5-1; clone_size: few; d_call: -; j_call: TRBJ1-1; cdr3_length: 15; cdr3_nt: TGCGCCAGCAGCACTGGGGGTAACATGAACACTGAAGCTTTCTTT; cdr3_aa: CASSTGGNMNTEAFF
v_call: TRBV29-1; clone_size: few; d_call: TRBD1; j_call: TRBJ1-2; cdr3_length: 15; cdr3_nt: TGCAGCGTCATTGGACAGGGGGCAGTTTACTATGGCTACACCTTC; cdr3_aa: CSVIGQGAVYYGYTF
v_call: TRBV7-9; clone_size: many; d_call: -; j_call: TRBJ2-2; cdr3_length: 14; cdr3_nt: TGTGCCAGCAGCCACGACTGGGGGGCCGGGGAGCTGTTTTTT; cdr3_aa: CASSHDWGAGELFF
v_call: TRBV11-2; clone_size: few; d_call: -; j_call: TRBJ1-2; cdr3_length: 14; cdr3_nt: TGTGCCAGCAGCTTAGAGCGCGGGTCCTATGGCTACACCTTC; cdr3_aa: CASSLERGSYGYTF
v_call: TRBV10-2; clone_size: few; d_call: -; j_call: TRBJ2-7; cdr3_length: 15; cdr3_nt: TGCGCCAGCAGTGAGATTCATAGGAGCTCCTACGAGCAGTACTTC; cdr3_aa: CASSEIHRSSYEQYF
v_call: TRBV7-9; clone_size: many; d_call: -; j_call: TRBJ1-1; cdr3_length: 12; cdr3_nt: TGTGCCAGCAGCCTCCCAGGGACTGAAGCTTTCTTT; cdr3_aa: CASSLPGTEAFF
v_call: TRBV7-7; clone_size: few; d_call: TRBD2; j_call: TRBJ2-5; cdr3_length: 16; cdr3_nt: TGTGCCAGCAGTCTAGGACTAGCGGGAAATTGGGAGACCCAGTACTTC; cdr3_aa: CASSLGLAGNWETQYF
v_call: TRBV7-6; clone_size: -; d_call: -; j_call: TRBJ2-1; cdr3_length: 15; cdr3_nt: TGTGCCAGCAGCTCCCTAGCAGGATACTACAATGAGCAGTTCTTC; cdr3_aa: CASSSLAGYYNEQFF
v_call: TRBV7-8; clone_size: few; d_call: TRBD2; j_call: TRBJ2-7; cdr3_length: 19; cdr3_nt: TGTGCCAGCAGCTTAGCGGCTAGCGGAATACCCTCCCTCTCCTACGAGCAGTACTTC; cdr3_aa: CASSLAASGIPSLSYEQYF
v_call: TRBV14; clone_size: -; d_call: TRBD1; j_call: TRBJ2-1; cdr3_length: 15; cdr3_nt: TGTGCCAGCAGCAATGGGACAGGTCGGTACAATGAGCAGTTCTTC; cdr3_aa: CASSNGTGRYNEQFF
v_call: TRBV3-1; clone_size: -; d_call: -; j_call: TRBJ2-1; cdr3_length: 12; cdr3_nt: TGTGCCAGCAGCCGGGGGACTGAGACACAGTTCTTC; cdr3_aa: CASSRGTETQFF
v_call: TRBV11-2; clone_size: -; d_call: TRBD2; j_call: TRBJ2-7; cdr3_length: 15; cdr3_nt: TGTGCCAGCAGCTCGCTTAGGCGGGAGATAGGCGAGCAGTACTTC; cdr3_aa: CASSSLRREIGEQYF
v_call: TRBV11-3; clone_size: many; d_call: TRBD2; j_call: TRBJ2-1; cdr3_length: 16; cdr3_nt: TGTGCCAGCAGCGGGGGACTAGCGGGAGGTAGCAATGAGCAGTTCTTC; cdr3_aa: CASSGGLAGGSNEQFF
v_call: TRBV11-2; clone_size: -; d_call: TRBD2; j_call: TRBJ2-1; cdr3_length: 13; cdr3_nt: TGTGCCAGCAGCCGGGGGGGGCTATTAGGCCGGTTCTTC; cdr3_aa: CASSRGGLLGRFF
v_call: TRBV7-3; clone_size: -; d_call: -; j_call: TRBJ1-6; cdr3_length: 14; cdr3_nt: TGTGCCAGCAGCTTAAAACAGGGAGTTTCACCCCTCCACTTT; cdr3_aa: CASSLKQGVSPLHF
v_call: TRBV5-1; clone_size: -; d_call: -; j_call: TRBJ2-6; cdr3_length: 21; cdr3_nt: TGCGCCAGCAGCTTGGGGGACAGGGAGAGCGGGAGGTCCTCTGGGGCCAACGTCCTGACTTTC; cdr3_aa: CASSLGDRESGRSSGANVLTF
v_call: TRBV4-1; clone_size: many; d_call: TRBD2; j_call: TRBJ2-2; cdr3_length: 16; cdr3_nt: TGCGCCAGCAGCCAAGGAGCGGGAGTAGGCACCGGGGAGCTGTTTTTT; cdr3_aa: CASSQGAGVGTGELFF
v_call: TRBV20-1; clone_size: -; d_call: -; j_call: TRBJ1-6; cdr3_length: 14; cdr3_nt: TGCAGTGCTAGAAGGTCGGAGGCTGATTCACCCCTCCACTTT; cdr3_aa: CSARRSEADSPLHF